The 9 T cell receptor beta chains below come from one sample, sequenced in a study of cytomegalovirus exposure and HLA in healthy donors. A multiplex PCR was run with 60 Vbeta primers and 13 Jbeta primers. The protocol was immunoSEQ multiplex PCR, while the TCRdb copy is restricted to in-frame clones and leaves out a portion. Here the sample spans roughly 180,000 clones, more than 65% being singletons. What was sequenced was PBMCs. These receptors were collected from a female donor in good health and CMV-seronegative.

The chain is built from TRBV7-2 and TRBJ2-5, with TRBD2 identical over 8 bases. The trim removed 7 bases at V and 2 bases at J, leaving 12 bases unmatched. The germline gives CDR1 SGHTA, CDR2 FQGNSA. The CDR3 extends over 16 amino acids. CDR3 protein: CASTLGLAGQQETQYF. Written as DNA, the CDR3 is TGTGCCAGCACCTTGGGATTAGCGGGACAACAAGAGACCCAGTACTTC.

The gene calls are TRBV6-5 and TRBJ2-7, with TRBD2 identical over 16 bases. After removal of 6 bases from V and 7 bases from J, the junction contained 6 bases not matched to a gene. CDR3 length: 15 amino acids. The germline CDR1 and CDR2 sequences are MNHEY and SVGAGI. The DNA of the CDR3 is TGTGCCAGCAGCCCGGGGACTAGCGGGAGGGAGGAGCAGTACTTC. Its protein is CASSPGTSGREEQYF.

This clone was found a few times. The CDR3 coding sequence is TGCAGCGGACAGTACAGCGCGAACACTGAAGCTTTCTTT. It specifies CSGQYSANTEAFF. The chain couples TRBV29-1 to TRBJ1-1, with D possibly matching TRBD1 (5 bases). CDR3 length: 13 amino acids. Germline V gives CDR1 SQVTM, CDR2 ANQGSEA. V lost 7 bases to trimming and J lost 1 base, with 13 bases between them. Together with reference TRBV29-1 and TRBJ1-1, the CDR3 gives the full variable domain: SAVISQKPSRDICQRGTSLTIQCQVDSQVTMMFWYRQQPGQSLTLIATANQGSEATYESGFVIDKFPISRPNLTFSTLTVSNMSPEDSSIYLCSGQYSANTEAFFGQGTRLTVV.

The rearrangement uses TRBV28 and TRBJ2-1, with TRBD1 identical over 9 bases. Germline loops: CDR1 MDHEN, CDR2 SYDVKM. This CDR3 has 18 amino acids. V lost 5 bases and J lost 2; bases outside the gene matches: 13. CDR3 residues: CASSTKSTGGPTYNEQFF. The CDR3 DNA is TGTGCCAGCAGTACCAAATCGACAGGGGGACCTACCTACAATGAGCAGTTCTTC.

Notes on this clone: An end of the junction does not agree with germline; a read error may underlie this. The chain is built from TRBV7-9 and TRBJ2-6; TRBD2 matches at 7 bases. This CDR3 is built from 17 residues. Germline loops: CDR1 SEHNR, CDR2 FQNEAQ (reference sequence). The CDR3 DNA follows: TGTTCCAGCAGCCCTTCCGGGGGGTACCCTGGGGCCAACGTCCTGACTTTC. It is translated as CSSSPSGGYPGANVLTF.

The CDR3 region is CASSLLTGMQGGELFF. The CDR3, as DNA: TGTGCCAGCAGCTTACTAACAGGGATGCAAGGCGGGGAGCTGTTTTTT. This chain connects TRBV7-3 to TRBJ2-2; tentatively, D is TRBD1 (6 bases). V was shortened by 2 bases and J by 7 bases, with 17 bases between the two germline ends. CDR3 length: 16 residues. Germline V gene lookup returns CDR1 SGHTA and CDR2 FQGTGA. Looking up the rest from reference TRBV7-3 and TRBJ2-2 gives the full variable domain: GAGVSQTPSNKVTEKGKYVELRCDPISGHTALYWYRQSLGQGPEFLIYFQGTGAADDSGLPNDRFFAVRPEGSVSTLKIQRTERGDSAVYLCASSLLTGMQGGELFFGEGSRLTVL.

The chain links TRBV9 to TRBJ2-1; the match to TRBD2 covers 10 bases. CDR3 size: 16 residues. Germline V gene sequence: CDR1 SGDLS, CDR2 YYNGEE. The J segment lost 1 base and the V segment lost 4 bases, leaving 5 bases of the junction unmatched. The CDR3 loop is CASSKRLAGSYNEQFF. The CDR3 nucleotides are TGTGCCAGCAGCAAGCGACTAGCGGGTTCCTACAATGAGCAGTTCTTC.

This sequence joins TRBV4-3 and TRBJ1-2, with a possible D match to TRBD1 (6 bases). This CDR3 region has 15 residues. V was cut by 0 bases and J by 6 bases, with 14 bases left in between. Germline V gives CDR1 LGHNA, CDR2 YSLEER. The CDR3 reads CASSQDTGRGDGYTF. The CDR3 nucleotides are TGCGCCAGCAGCCAAGATACCGGCAGGGGAGATGGCTACACCTTC.

The chain combines TRBV7-2 with TRBJ2-1; 9 positions agree with TRBD2. This CDR3 has 18 amino acids. The J segment lost 2 bases and the V segment lost 5 bases, leaving 13 bases of the junction unmatched. In germline, CDR1 is SGHTA, CDR2 FQGNSA. The CDR3 DNA is TGTGCCAGCAGCCACGGGGTTAGCGGGGGTCCCACCTACAATGAGCAGTTCTTC. It translates to CASSHGVSGGPTYNEQFF.